What follows is one T cell receptor (beta chain) and its context. As yet, its antigen is unknown. Germline CDR1 and CDR2: SGHRS and YFSETQ. This CDR3 spans 17 amino acids. The data derive from a study of monozygotic twins with inflammatory bowel disease. Study conclusions and caveats: Between concordant and discordant twins, repertoire similarity failed to differ, a result that limited power may explain. Compared with healthy twins, IBD patients shared fewer clonotypes with others, especially with disease activity.

TCRdb reanalyzed the 5' RACE reads, giving one entry per CDR3 protein sequence and no DNA. The sample data list around 380,000 distinct CDR3 sequences. V usage is TRBV5-1 and J usage is TRBJ2-7; the D call of TRBD2 rests on TCRdb alone, since no DNA is present to check it. The sequencing sample was made of blood. The origin of this receptor is a human donor with ulcerative colitis or Crohn's disease, or a healthy co-twin of an affected twin (not recorded which). The CDR3: CASSLEASGGSGYEQYF. Full variable domain (missing parts from reference TRBV5-1 and TRBJ2-7): KAGVTQTPRYLIKTRGQQVTLSCSPISGHRSVSWYQQTPGQGLQFLFEYFSETQRNKGNFPGRFSGRQFSNSRSEMNVSTLELGDSALYLCASSLEASGGSGYEQYFGPGTRLTVT.